Following are 22 T cell receptor beta chains from one sample sequenced in a study of tissue T cells after allogeneic stem cell transplantation. The assay was immunoSEQ multiplex PCR, and TCRdb's table has in-frame clones only and misses some. The sample shows approximately 47,000 clones, roughly 73% of them seen only once. Material: sorted cells pooled from one or two spleens. All receptors come from a pool of C57BL/6 mice in good health.

As regards this clone: The listed genes are named as in mouse. The read gets to within 1 residue of the CDR3 end, and the germline J gene fills in the rest. The chain carries TRBV24 and TRBJ2-7; the match to TRBD1 covers 12 bases. Trimming at V came to 3 bases and at J to 7 bases, leaving 4 bases not matched to a gene. Per germline, CDR1 KGHTA and CDR2 FRNEEI. This CDR3 comprises 14 residues. Incomplete CDR3 DNA: TGTGCCAGCAGTCTTTGGGACAGGGGGCGAGAACAGTAC. Protein: CASSLWDRGREQY. The full CDR3 reads CASSLWDRGREQYF.

This clone was found once. Germline and genes: mouse. The CDR3 end falls 1 residue outside the read, so it is completed with the germline J gene. The chain links TRBV20 to TRBJ1-4; D is perhaps TRBD1 (5 bases). Germline lookup yields CDR1 GFQATS and CDR2 STVNSAI. V was trimmed by 0 bases and J by 0 bases, leaving 11 bases between them. The CDR3 has 16 residues. This chain's CDR3 is CGARDGTPFSNERLFF. CDR3 DNA (partial): TGTGGTGCTAGGGATGGGACTCCCTTTTCCAACGAAAGATTATTT.

To note about this clone: Gene names follow the mouse nomenclature. The CDR3 is cut off 1 residue early in the read; its end comes from the germline J gene. V gene TRBV3 combines with J gene TRBJ1-2; 7 bases agree with TRBD1. The CDR3 has 14 residues. V lost 5 bases and J lost 0; bases outside the gene matches: 3. The germline gives CDR1 SNHLY, CDR2 FYNGKV (reference sequence). CDR3 in amino acids: CASSPQGANSDYTF. CDR3 DNA (partial): TGTGCCAGCAGCCCTCAGGGGGCAAACTCCGACTACACC.

This clone was detected only a few times. Mouse gene names and germline throughout. The observed sequence ends 1 residue before the CDR3 terminus, with the missing tail filled in from the germline J gene. The V and J genes are TRBV19 and TRBJ1-2; the match to TRBD1 covers 9 bases. The germline V gene encodes CDR1 FNHDT and CDR2 SITEND (reference sequence). The ends lost 4 bases at V and 3 bases at J; junction bases unmatched: 4. This CDR3 has 14 amino acids. CDR3 residues: CASSRTGVYSDYTF. CDR3 DNA, as far as it was read: TGTGCCAGCAGTCGGACAGGGGTTTACTCCGACTACACC.

As for this clone: Germline and genes here are mouse. With the read ending 1 residue before the CDR3 end, the germline J gene is used to fill in that end. The rearrangement joins TRBV2 to TRBJ2-3; D possibly corresponds to TRBD1 (6 bases). This CDR3 has 16 residues. The ends were cut back, 1 base at V and 0 bases at J, with 11 bases in the middle. CDR1 LGHNA and CDR2 YSYQKL come from the germline V gene. The CDR3 here is CASSQVRGSSAETLYF. CDR3 bases read: TGTGCCAGCAGCCAAGTCAGGGGCTCTAGTGCAGAAACGCTGTAT.

In the case of this clone: Mouse gene names and germline throughout. The sequenced fragment ends 1 residue before the CDR3 boundary, so the rest is inferred from the germline J gene. The V call is TRBV19, the J call TRBJ2-3; D possibly corresponds to TRBD1 (7 bases). Trimming left V 0 bases short and J 0 bases short, with 8 bases between. Per the germline V gene, CDR1 is FNHDT and CDR2 is SITEND (reference sequence). This CDR3 has 15 amino acids. The CDR3 bases that were read are TGTGCCAGCAGTATAGAGGGGGCTAGTGCAGAAACGCTGTAT. Translating gives CASSIEGASAETLY. The whole CDR3 protein is CASSIEGASAETLYF.

Concerning this clone: Genes and germline are mouse. The CDR3 goes on 1 residue after the read ends, and that part is filled in from the germline J gene. This chain links TRBV31 with TRBJ2-5; 7 positions agree with TRBD2. Unmatched junction bases numbered 1, after V lost 0 bases and J lost 4 bases. This CDR3 is built from 13 residues. The germline CDR1 and CDR2 sequences are GKSSPN and SITVG. The covered CDR3 bases are TGTGCCTGGAGTCTTTGGGGGGAAGACACCCAGTAC. Its protein is CAWSLWGEDTQY. The whole CDR3 sequence is CAWSLWGEDTQYF.

This clone has just one count. Mouse names are used for the genes. The sequenced fragment ends 1 residue before the CDR3 boundary, so the rest is inferred from the germline J gene. The V and J genes are TRBV2 and TRBJ1-4; unclear D gene. There are 15 residues in the CDR3. Germline loops: CDR1 LGHNA, CDR2 YSYQKL. The V end was cut by 1 base, the J end by 0 bases, with 6 bases between. The CDR3 bases that were read are TGTGCCAGCAGCCAAGGTGCAGTTTCCAACGAAAGATTATTT. It yields the protein CASSQGAVSNERLF. The CDR3 in its entirety is CASSQGAVSNERLFF.

Details on this clone: Genes and germline are mouse. Read data end 1 residue before the CDR3 end; the end is taken from the germline J gene. The chain recombines TRBV3 with TRBJ2-7; 7 nucleotides match TRBD1. Germline loops: CDR1 SNHLY, CDR2 FYNGKV (reference sequence). V dropped 4 bases and J dropped 0; count of bases not matched to a gene: 0. CDR3 length: 13 amino acids. The CDR3 spells CASSWDSSYEQYF. The CDR3 DNA, read in part, is TGTGCCAGCAGCTGGGACAGCTCCTATGAACAGTAC.

Details on this clone: These gene names are mouse names. Read coverage stops 1 residue before the CDR3 terminus; the germline J gene supplies the remainder. The rearrangement uses TRBV31 and TRBJ1-4; no firm D call. V shed 2 bases and J shed 7 bases, with 5 bases lying between them. The CDR3 extends over 11 amino acids. Germline lookup yields CDR1 GKSSPN and CDR2 SITVG. The sequenced part of the CDR3 DNA is TGTGCCTGGAGTGGAGGCGAAAGATTATTT. Translating it yields CAWSGGERLF. The complete CDR3 protein is CAWSGGERLFF.

Details on this clone: Genes here carry mouse names. The sample holds other DNA sequences that translate to the same CDR3. The CDR3 bases that were read are TGTGCAAGCAGTTCTGGAAATACGCTCTAT. This encodes CASSSGNTLY. The entire CDR3 sequence reads CASSSGNTLYF. The chain combines TRBV16 with TRBJ1-3; D unclear. The read comes to an end 1 residue before the CDR3 does, leaving the germline J gene to fill in the end. The V end lost 6 bases, the J end lost 0 bases, and 0 bases lay between the germline ends. CDR3 length: 11 residues. Looked up from germline, CDR1 is SGHSA and CDR2 is FRNQAP.

Comment on this clone: The gene names given are mouse names. The CDR3 goes on 1 residue after the read ends, and that part is filled in from the germline J gene. The rearrangement joins TRBV5 to TRBJ2-7; no reliable D call. Germline CDR1 reads LGHNA; CDR2 reads YNLKQL (reference sequence). V was cut by 0 bases and J by 4 bases, with 7 bases left in between. CDR3 length equals 13 residues. The chain's CDR3 is CASSQDGNYEQYF. CDR3 DNA, as far as it was read: TGTGCCAGCAGCCAAGATGGGAATTATGAACAGTAC.

In the case of this clone: Mouse germline and gene names are used. The DNA ends 1 residue before the CDR3 does, and the rest of the CDR3 is filled in from the germline J gene. This chain uses TRBV13-1 with TRBJ1-4, with 7 bases lining up with TRBD1. This CDR3 comprises 14 residues. V shed 4 bases and J 4 bases; nucleotides not matched to a gene: 4. Germline V CDR1 and CDR2: NSHNY, SYGAGN. The CDR3 is CASSTGTVNERLFF. The covered CDR3 bases are TGTGCCAGCAGTACCGGGACAGTCAACGAAAGATTATTT.

To note about this clone: Mouse germline and gene names are used. The DNA ends 1 residue before the CDR3 does, and the rest of the CDR3 is filled in from the germline J gene. The V gene is TRBV15, the J gene TRBJ2-4, with 7 positions matching TRBD2. The germline V gene has CDR1 SGHND and CDR2 FRSKSL. The CDR3 length is 13 residues. V trimming: 4 bases; J trimming: 4 bases; junction bases outside the gene matches: 2. The sequenced CDR3 bases are TGTGCCAGCAGTTGGGGGGGGGAAAACACCTTGTAC. The encoded protein is CASSWGGENTLY. The entire CDR3 protein is CASSWGGENTLYF.

A word on this clone: Genes and germline are mouse. CDR3 in amino acids: CASSLEGGWQDTQYF. The CDR3 DNA, read in part, is TGTGCCAGCAGCTTAGAGGGGGGATGGCAAGACACCCAGTAC. The rearrangement links TRBV3 to TRBJ2-5; D tentatively reads TRBD1 or TRBD2 (6 bases each). The CDR3 end lies 1 residue beyond the end of the read and is filled in from the germline J gene. Deletions cut 1 base from V and 3 bases from J, with 11 bases between. Germline values: CDR1 SNHLY, CDR2 FYNGKV (reference sequence). The CDR3 totals 15 residues. Variable domain in full (rest from reference TRBV3 and TRBJ2-5): GPKVLQIPSHQIIDMGQMVTLNCDPVSNHLYFYWYKQILGQQMEFLVNFYNGKVMEKSKLFKDQFSVERPDGSYFTLKIQPTALEDSAVYFCASSLEGGWQDTQYFGPGTRLLVL.

In the case of this clone: Germline and genes here are mouse. The CDR3 end lies 1 residue beyond the end of the read and is filled in from the germline J gene. The chain is built from TRBV1 and TRBJ2-2; D remains ambiguous. Germline loops: CDR1 NSQYPW, CDR2 LRSPGD (reference sequence). Trimming took 3 bases from V and 1 from J, leaving 6 bases between them. This CDR3 region has 14 residues. The CDR3 sequence is CTCSARENTGQLYF. Incomplete CDR3 DNA: TGCACCTGCAGTGCGAGGGAAAACACCGGGCAGCTCTAC.

On this clone: Genes and germline come from the mouse. The CDR3 extends 1 residue past the end of the read, so its final part is completed from the germline J gene. This chain uses TRBV1 with TRBJ1-5; D is undetermined. Germline CDR1 is NSQYPW and CDR2 is LRSPGD (reference sequence). Trimming stripped 0 bases from V and 2 bases from J, with 14 bases between. This CDR3 is built from 17 residues. Partial CDR3 DNA: TGCACCTGCAGTGCAGATCGGCAGGAGGAGGACAACCAGGCTCCGCTT. Residues: CTCSADRQEEDNQAPL. The complete CDR3 reads CTCSADRQEEDNQAPLF.

With regard to this clone: Gene and germline names: mouse. With the read ending 1 residue before the CDR3 end, the germline J gene is used to fill in that end. This sequence joins TRBV5 and TRBJ1-4; 11 bases are shared with TRBD1. Germline V gene data show CDR1 as LGHNA and CDR2 as YNLKQL (reference sequence). V lost 4 bases and J lost 2; bases outside the gene matches: 12. There are 19 residues in the CDR3. The DNA read from the CDR3 is TGTGCCAGCAGCCTCCACGGACAGGGGGCGCGGGGGTCCAACGAAAGATTATTT. Protein: CASSLHGQGARGSNERLF. The complete CDR3 protein is CASSLHGQGARGSNERLFF.

Concerning this clone: Mouse gene names and germline throughout. The DNA ends 1 residue before the CDR3 does, and the rest of the CDR3 is filled in from the germline J gene. The chain employs TRBV26 and TRBJ2-1; D possibly uses TRBD1 or TRBD2 (7 bases each). Germline values: CDR1 KGHPV, CDR2 FQNQEV (reference sequence). CDR3 size: 14 residues. Trimming cost V 4 bases and J 4 bases, with 11 bases left between them. CDR3 region: CASSPQGGYAEQFF. CDR3 bases read: TGTGCCAGCAGTCCCCAGGGGGGGTATGCTGAGCAGTTC.

For this clone: Gene names are mouse gene names. The read ends 1 residue before the CDR3 terminus; that terminus is restored from the germline J gene. This chain connects TRBV31 to TRBJ2-5, with 8 bases lining up with TRBD2. There are 15 residues in the CDR3. The germline CDR1 and CDR2 sequences are GKSSPN and SITVG. The V segment lost 0 bases and the J segment 2 bases; nucleotides outside the gene matches: 4. The CDR3 DNA, read in part, is TGTGCCTGGAGTCTGGGGGGGCGAAGCCAAGACACCCAGTAC. It specifies CAWSLGGRSQDTQY. The full CDR3 sequence reads CAWSLGGRSQDTQYF. Full variable domain (rest looked up from reference TRBV31 and TRBJ2-5): AQTIHQWPVAEIKAVGSPLSLGCTIKGKSSPNLYWYWQATGGTLQQLFYSITVGQVESVVQLNLSASRPKDDQFILSTEKLLLSHSGFYLCAWSLGGRSQDTQYFGPGTRLLVL.

As regards this clone: The listed genes are named as in mouse. The read terminates 1 residue before the CDR3 end, so the remaining end is supplied by the germline J gene. This chain connects TRBV2 to TRBJ2-5; 9 bases agree with TRBD1. The V segment lost 4 bases and the J segment 5 bases; nucleotides outside the gene matches: 4. The germline V gene encodes CDR1 LGHNA and CDR2 YSYQKL. This CDR3 spans 14 amino acids. The CDR3 protein is CASSPPGQGDTQYF. Incomplete CDR3 DNA: TGTGCCAGCAGCCCCCCGGGACAGGGAGACACCCAGTAC.

This clone showed up just once. The genes are named according to mouse. Read data end 1 residue before the CDR3 end; the end is taken from the germline J gene. The rearrangement joins TRBV19 to TRBJ2-4; the match to TRBD2 covers 7 bases. V gave up 1 base and J gave up 0 bases; unmatched junction bases: 2. Germline-derived CDR1 and CDR2 are FNHDT and SITEND (reference sequence). CDR3 size: 15 residues. CDR3 in amino acids: CASSIPWGSQNTLYF. Incomplete CDR3 DNA: TGTGCCAGCAGTATACCCTGGGGGAGTCAAAACACCTTGTAC.